These 27 T cell receptor beta chains came from one sample sequenced in a study of blood T cell repertoires in COVID-19. Generated by immunoSEQ multiplex PCR, the TCRdb table keeps only in-frame clones and is missing some. In the table there are 130,000 or so clones, around 88% of which are singletons. Source material: peripheral blood. All receptors come from a man between 60 and 75 years old with COVID-19, enrolled during active disease.

The DNA for the CDR3 is TGCGCCAGCAGCAAAATGGGACAAGGCACTGAAGCTTTCTTT. Its translation is CASSKMGQGTEAFF. This chain joins TRBV5-1 and TRBJ1-1, with a tentative D call TRBD1 (6 bases). Trimming pared 4 bases from V and 4 bases from J, leaving 14 bases between. CDR1 and CDR2 (germline): SGHRS, YFSETQ. The length of the CDR3 is 14 residues.

The V call is TRBV6-6, the J call TRBJ2-7, with D possibly TRBD1 on 6 matching bases. V was pared by 7 bases and J by 0 bases, with 13 bases between. Germline V CDR1 and CDR2: MNHNY, SVGAGI (reference sequence). The CDR3 loop spans 14 amino acids. The CDR3: CASTPRTDSYEQYF. The CDR3 DNA follows: TGTGCCAGCACCCCTCGGACAGACTCCTACGAGCAGTACTTC.

CDR3 in DNA: TGTGCCTGGAGTGTCAGACAGGGCTCGCAGTATTTT. Its protein product is CAWSVRQGSQYF. This chain uses TRBV30 with TRBJ2-3; 7 positions agree with TRBD1. This CDR3 is built from 12 residues. CDR1 and CDR2 (germline): GTSNPN, SVGIG (reference sequence). J was trimmed by 10 bases and V by 0 bases; bases with no gene match: 4.

The CDR3 sequence is CASSLFPGLAAGNEQFF. DNA for the CDR3: TGTGCCAGCAGTTTATTCCCGGGACTAGCGGCTGGTAATGAGCAGTTCTTC. This chain connects TRBV27 to TRBJ2-1, with 11 bases aligning to TRBD2. Germline CDR1 and CDR2: MNHEY and SMNVEV (reference sequence). The CDR3 loop spans 17 amino acids. J lost 7 bases, V lost 1 base, and 9 bases had no gene match.

The chain links TRBV7-6 to TRBJ2-5; no clear D. The CDR3 is 13 amino acids. Trimming removed 4 bases at V and 2 bases at J, with 8 bases between. Germline values: CDR1 SGHVS, CDR2 FNYEAQ. CDR3 protein: CASSSSIQETQYF. In DNA, the CDR3 is TGTGCCAGCAGCTCCTCTATACAAGAGACCCAGTACTTC. Looking up the rest from reference TRBV7-6 and TRBJ2-5 gives the full variable domain: GAGVSQSPRYKVTKRGQDVALRCDPISGHVSLYWYRQALGQGPEFLTYFNYEAQQDKSGLPNDRFSAERPEGSISTLTIQRTEQRDSAMYRCASSSSIQETQYFGPGTRLLVL.

The chain uses TRBV7-6 and TRBJ2-7, with TRBD2 identical over 12 bases. The CDR3 is 16 residues long. Germline V CDR1 and CDR2: SGHVS, FNYEAQ. The J segment lost 1 base and the V segment lost 6 bases, leaving 7 bases of the junction unmatched. CDR3 nucleotide sequence: TGTGCCAGCAGTCGGACTAGCGGGGAGGGTTCCTACGAGCAGTACTTC. This encodes CASSRTSGEGSYEQYF.

The chain carries TRBV7-9 and TRBJ1-2; D is possibly TRBD1 (5 bases). Trimming took 5 bases from V and 1 from J, leaving 17 bases between them. Germline assignment: CDR1 SEHNR and CDR2 FQNEAQ (reference sequence). The CDR3 contains 16 residues. For the CDR3, the DNA is TGTGCCAGCAGCGCAGAGGTGACAGCAGTTAACTATGGCTACACCTTC. This gives the protein CASSAEVTAVNYGYTF.

To note about this clone: Other DNA sequences within the sample encode an identical CDR3. CDR3 nucleotide sequence: TGTGCCAGCAGCAGACAGGGGGACACTGAAGCTTTCTTT. This translates into CASSRQGDTEAFF. The gene calls are TRBV6-5 and TRBJ1-1; 9 bases line up with TRBD1. This CDR3 is 13 amino acids long. Germline V gives CDR1 MNHEY, CDR2 SVGAGI. V shed 6 bases, J shed 3 bases, and the junction held 2 bases outside the gene matches.

This clone has a handful of counts. This chain joins TRBV2 and TRBJ2-3; possibly TRBD2 for D (5 bases). This CDR3 has 14 amino acids. Germline CDR1 and CDR2: SNHLY and FYNNEI. V lost 3 bases and J lost 4, with 11 bases in between. In DNA form, the CDR3 reads TGTGCCAGCAGTGACCAGCTAGCAGCAGATACGCAGTATTTT. This sequence encodes CASSDQLAADTQYF.

This chain joins TRBV7-6 and TRBJ1-2; D gene ambiguous. V was cut by 5 bases and J by 0 bases, with 19 bases left in between. The CDR3 has 17 amino acids. Germline V gene sequence: CDR1 SGHVS, CDR2 FNYEAQ. CDR3 protein: CASSPQTGGMTNYGYTF. The CDR3 coding sequence is TGTGCCAGCAGCCCTCAAACGGGAGGGATGACTAACTATGGCTACACCTTC.

The J gene is TRBJ2-1, the V gene TRBV7-9; D perhaps matches TRBD1 (6 bases). The CDR3 is made up of 17 amino acids. Germline loops: CDR1 SEHNR, CDR2 FQNEAQ (reference sequence). V lost 2 bases and J 1 base, leaving 15 bases between the germline ends. CDR3 residues: CASSLLATGVSYNEQFF. Written as DNA, the CDR3 is TGTGCCAGCAGCTTATTGGCGACAGGTGTTTCCTACAATGAGCAGTTCTTC. The full variable domain, rest sourced from reference TRBV7-9 and TRBJ2-1, is DTGVSQNPRHKITKRGQNVTFRCDPISEHNRLYWYRQTLGQGPEFLTYFQNEAQLEKSRLLSDRFSAERPKGSFSTLEIQRTEQGDSAMYLCASSLLATGVSYNEQFFGPGTRLTVL.

The count of this clone is one. CDR3 sequence: CASSPGVGDSPLHF. The CDR3 coding sequence is TGTGCCAGCAGCCCGGGGGTAGGGGATTCACCCCTCCACTTT. This chain connects TRBV7-8 to TRBJ1-6, with a weak D call TRBD1 (5 bases). The CDR3 consists of 14 residues. Germline V lookup: CDR1 SGHVS, CDR2 FQNEAQ. V was shortened by 5 bases and J by 8 bases, with 13 bases between the two germline ends.

CDR3 amino acids: CASSRLGQGVNTGELFF. Here the CDR3 DNA reads TGTGCCAGCAGCCGACTGGGACAGGGGGTGAACACCGGGGAGCTGTTTTTT. This rearrangement joins TRBV6-4 to TRBJ2-2, with 11 bases matching TRBD1. Germline V CDR1 and CDR2: MRHNA, SNTAGT. This CDR3 comprises 17 residues. V gave up 6 bases and J gave up 1 base; unmatched junction bases: 7.

Details on this clone: The sample has other DNA sequences that encode this CDR3 too. The chain uses TRBV9 and TRBJ1-1; 7 bases are a match to TRBD1. Unmatched junction bases numbered 2, after V lost 3 bases and J lost 0 bases. The CDR3 totals 14 residues. Germline loops: CDR1 SGDLS, CDR2 YYNGEE. The CDR3 DNA is TGTGCCAGCAGCGCCGGACAGGTGAACACTGAAGCTTTCTTT. Amino acid sequence: CASSAGQVNTEAFF.

In this sample, this clone turned up a few times. V and J are TRBV9 and TRBJ1-2; D gene ambiguous. Deletions cut 0 bases from V and 8 bases from J, with 14 bases between. Germline values: CDR1 SGDLS, CDR2 YYNGEE. This CDR3 comprises 14 residues. The CDR3 DNA sequence: TGTGCCAGCAGCGTAGTGGGCACCGCTGGAGGCTACACCTTC. It encodes CASSVVGTAGGYTF.

This clone was observed a handful of times. The genes are TRBV3-1 (or the pseudogene TRBV3-2) and TRBJ1-4; D unresolved. With 4 bases removed from V and 5 bases from J, the gap between germline ends came to 8 bases. Germline V gives CDR1 LGHDT, CDR2 YNNKEL (reference sequence). The length of the CDR3 is 13 residues. Here the CDR3 reads CASSLRLNEKLFF. CDR3 in DNA: TGTGCCAGCAGCCTCCGACTCAATGAAAAACTGTTTTTT.

Here the CDR3 DNA reads TGCGCCAGCAGGGAGGGGACAGGGAACACTGAAGCTTTCTTT. Amino acid sequence: CASREGTGNTEAFF. The chain links TRBV5-1 to TRBJ1-1; 8 bases map to TRBD1. CDR1 is SGHRS, CDR2 YFSETQ, per germline. The junction had 4 bases not matched to a gene; V was cut back by 5 bases and J by 1 base. This CDR3 is 14 amino acids long.

J is TRBJ2-7 and V is TRBV19, with TRBD2 matching over 7 bases. This CDR3 is built from 15 residues. V lost 6 bases and J lost 3; bases outside the gene matches: 11. Germline V gene sequence: CDR1 LNHDA, CDR2 SQIVND (reference sequence). The CDR3 bases are TGTGCCAGTAGCCCCTTAAGAGGGACTATCTACGAGCAGTACTTC. This translates into CASSPLRGTIYEQYF.

J is TRBJ2-4 and V is TRBV29-1, with D tentatively TRBD1 (5 bases). From germline, CDR1 is SQVTM and CDR2 ANQGSEA. CDR3 length: 12 amino acids. Trimming cost V 5 bases and J 8 bases, with 13 bases left between them. CDR3 residues: CSVLQGGDIQYF. CDR3 DNA: TGCAGCGTTTTGCAGGGTGGGGACATTCAGTACTTC.

V and J are TRBV18 and TRBJ1-1; TRBD1 is a possible D gene (6 bases). The CDR3 extends over 14 amino acids. Germline V CDR1 and CDR2: KGHSH, LQKENI. Trimming removed 3 bases at V and 1 base at J, with 9 bases between. In nucleotides, the CDR3 is TGTGCCAGCTCACCCTGGGGGCAGAACACTGAAGCTTTCTTT. Protein product: CASSPWGQNTEAFF.

The sample holds one count of this clone. V usage is TRBV7-9 and J usage is TRBJ1-1; no firm D call. This CDR3 comprises 14 residues. Germline CDR1 and CDR2: SEHNR and FQNEAQ (reference sequence). V gave up 0 bases and J gave up 8 bases, with 13 bases separating them. The DNA of the CDR3 is TGTGCCAGCAGCTTAGCGTACGACACCTCAGAAGCTTTCTTT. Protein sequence: CASSLAYDTSEAFF.

The rearrangement links TRBV3-1 (or the pseudogene TRBV3-2) to TRBJ2-1; no clear D. Germline loops: CDR1 LGHDT, CDR2 YNNKEL (reference sequence). The CDR3 has 14 residues. With 5 bases removed from V and 3 bases from J, the gap between germline ends came to 11 bases. CDR3 nucleotide sequence: TGTGCCAGCAGCGCCGAAAGCCACTACAATGAGCAGTTCTTC. Translated, it gives CASSAESHYNEQFF.

This chain connects TRBV27 to TRBJ1-4; a weak D match, TRBD1 (5 bases). There are 14 residues in the CDR3. Per the germline V gene, CDR1 is MNHEY and CDR2 is SMNVEV (reference sequence). The V end was cut by 5 bases, the J end by 3 bases, with 10 bases between. The CDR3 DNA reads as TGTGCCAGCAGTCGGCAGGGTTCTAATGAAAAACTGTTTTTT. Encoded protein: CASSRQGSNEKLFF. Full variable domain (outside the CDR3, taken from reference TRBV27 and TRBJ1-4): EAQVTQNPRYLITVTGKKLTVTCSQNMNHEYMSWYRQDPGLGLRQIYYSMNVEVTDKGDVPEGYKVSRKEKRNFPLILESPSPNQTSLYFCASSRQGSNEKLFFGSGTQLSVL.

The chain links TRBV3-1 (or the pseudogene TRBV3-2) to TRBJ1-2, with D hard to call. Germline loops: CDR1 LGHDT, CDR2 YNNKEL (reference sequence). The V and J ends lost 6 bases and 0 bases respectively, with 14 bases between them. The CDR3 runs to 15 residues. CDR3 in amino acids: CASSPISESNYGYTF. The DNA for the CDR3 is TGTGCCAGCAGTCCTATATCGGAGTCTAACTATGGCTACACCTTC.

V gene TRBV27 combines with J gene TRBJ2-7; D might be TRBD2 (7 bases). V gave up 6 bases and J gave up 6 bases, with 12 bases separating them. Germline V lookup: CDR1 MNHEY, CDR2 SMNVEV (reference sequence). CDR3 size: 12 residues. The CDR3 reads CASSLGGVEQYF. The CDR3, as DNA: TGTGCCAGCAGCTTAGGGGGGGTCGAGCAGTACTTC.

This clone was counted a few times. The chain joins TRBV11-2 to TRBJ1-6; 9 bases fit TRBD1. CDR3 length equals 14 residues. V dropped 4 bases and J dropped 9; count of bases not matched to a gene: 4. CDR1 and CDR2 (germline): SGHAT, FQNNGV. CDR3 sequence reads: CASSWGQGSSPLHF. The CDR3 DNA sequence: TGTGCCAGCAGCTGGGGACAGGGTAGTTCACCCCTCCACTTT.

This clone appeared a single time. The V and J genes are TRBV5-1 and TRBJ2-5, with unresolved D. This CDR3 comprises 14 residues. Germline V gives CDR1 SGHRS, CDR2 YFSETQ. The germline V and J ends were trimmed by 0 bases and 5 bases, with 11 bases remaining between them. The CDR3 DNA sequence: TGCGCCAGCAGCTTGGGATCCAGTACGGAGACCCAGTACTTC. Translated, it gives CASSLGSSTETQYF.